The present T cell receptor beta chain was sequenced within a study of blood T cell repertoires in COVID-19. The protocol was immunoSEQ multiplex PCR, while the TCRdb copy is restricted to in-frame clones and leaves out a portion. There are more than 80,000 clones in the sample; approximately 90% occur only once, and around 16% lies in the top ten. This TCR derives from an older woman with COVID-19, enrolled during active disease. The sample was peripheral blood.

CDR3 sequence (DNA): TGTGCCAGCAGTTTAGGGGCGACAGTTGGAAACACCATATATTTT. Translation gives CASSLGATVGNTIYF. The chain recombines TRBV28 with TRBJ1-3, with D possibly matching TRBD1 (5 bases). Germline assignment: CDR1 MDHEN and CDR2 SYDVKM. V was shortened by 2 bases and J by 3 bases, with 11 bases between the two germline ends. This CDR3 has 15 residues. Full variable domain (missing parts from reference TRBV28 and TRBJ1-3): DVKVTQSSRYLVKRTGEKVFLECVQDMDHENMFWYRQDPGLGLRLIYFSYDVKMKEKGDIPEGYSVSREKKERFSLILESASTNQTSMYLCASSLGATVGNTIYFGEGSWLTVV.